These 20 T cell receptor beta chains share one sample of origin, sequenced in a study of T cells after posttransplantation cyclophosphamide. Some clones are missing from TCRdb's copy, which holds only in-frame ones; the method was immunoSEQ multiplex PCR. Singletons are absent from the sample, which has approximately 35,000 clones. Sequencing input: PBMCs. The receptor set was obtained from a girl aged 5-17 years in good health, CMV-negative, and a related stem cell transplant donor.

This clone was recorded many times. The chain uses TRBV4-3 and TRBJ2-7, with 8 bases aligning to TRBD2. Germline values: CDR1 LGHNA, CDR2 YSLEER. V lost 1 base and J lost 5; bases outside the gene matches: 13. This CDR3 is 17 amino acids long. CDR3 protein: CASSQGLLSGGQDEQYF. In DNA, the CDR3 is TGCGCCAGCAGCCAAGGGCTCTTGTCGGGGGGGCAGGACGAGCAGTACTTC.

At least ten counts were recorded for this clone. As DNA, the CDR3 is TGTGCCAGCAGCAGGACTAGCGGGGGCGGGGAGCTGTTTTTT. This gives the protein CASSRTSGGGELFF. The rearrangement links TRBV7-7 to TRBJ2-2, with 13 positions matching TRBD2. This CDR3 is 14 amino acids long. Germline lookup yields CDR1 SSHAT and CDR2 FNYEAQ (reference sequence). Trimming at V came to 5 bases and at J to 7 bases, leaving 1 base not matched to a gene.

This clone was found many times. V and J are TRBV7-9 and TRBJ2-2; 8 nucleotides match TRBD1. Trimming took 1 base from V and 5 from J; bases not matched to a gene: 9. The CDR3 sequence is 17 residues long. Per germline, CDR1 SEHNR and CDR2 FQNEAQ (reference sequence). For the CDR3, the DNA is TGTGCCAGCAGCTTAGTTCCCACAGGGGGAGATACCGGGGAGCTGTTTTTT. Its translation is CASSLVPTGGDTGELFF.

This clone was counted ten times or more. The rearrangement links TRBV2 to TRBJ2-5; 10 bases map to TRBD2. In germline, CDR1 is SNHLY, CDR2 FYNNEI. The CDR3 is 13 amino acids. J was trimmed by 5 bases and V by 11 bases; bases with no gene match: 8. The CDR3 DNA is TGTGCCCTCGGGACTAGCGTTGGGGAGACCCAGTACTTC. It is translated as CALGTSVGETQYF.

This clone was detected only a few times. The gene calls are TRBV27 and TRBJ1-4; 8 positions agree with TRBD1. Unmatched junction bases numbered 11, after V lost 2 bases and J lost 12 bases. The CDR3 is 15 residues long. Per the germline V gene, CDR1 is MNHEY and CDR2 is SMNVEV (reference sequence). CDR3 protein: CASSLVWAGGVELFF. The DNA for the CDR3 is TGTGCCAGCAGTTTAGTCTGGGCAGGGGGCGTTGAACTGTTTTTT.

This clone was seen repeatedly, ten times or more. V is TRBV10-3 and J is TRBJ2-5; TRBD1 agrees at 9 bases. J gave up 3 bases and V 4 bases, and 12 bases lay outside the gene matches. The CDR3 is 17 amino acids. Germline V gives CDR1 ENHRY, CDR2 SYGVKD. CDR3 protein: CAISAYPGQGGEETQYF. The DNA of the CDR3 is TGTGCCATCAGTGCCTATCCGGGACAGGGAGGGGAAGAGACCCAGTACTTC.

This clone was seen many times. The V and J genes are TRBV5-6 and TRBJ1-4, with D perhaps matching TRBD1 (6 bases). V lost 4 bases and J 4 bases, leaving 14 bases between the germline ends. The CDR3 spans 15 residues. Germline CDR1 is SGHDT and CDR2 is YYEEEE. CDR3 sequence (DNA): TGTGCCAGCAGCACGCAGGGGACCATTAATGAAAAACTGTTTTTT. It translates to CASSTQGTINEKLFF.

This clone was seen a few times. This sequence joins TRBV6-5 and TRBJ1-1, with D hard to call. This CDR3 has 13 residues. Trimming took off 5 bases at V and 1 base at J, with 8 bases between the two ends. Germline V lookup: CDR1 MNHEY, CDR2 SVGAGI. CDR3 sequence (DNA): TGTGCCAGCAGTCGACTTAGGAACACTGAAGCTTTCTTT. Protein: CASSRLRNTEAFF.

The chain couples TRBV27 to TRBJ2-5, with TRBD1 matching over 7 bases. The J call may be wrong; the DNA end is better matched by TRBJ2-7. Germline CDR1 MNHEY, CDR2 SMNVEV (reference sequence). This CDR3 spans 14 amino acids. CDR3 bases: TGTGCCAGCAGTTTAACCCGACAGGGCGACGAGCAGTACTTC. This translates into CASSLTRQGDEQYF.

This clone showed up many times. The chain couples TRBV5-6 to TRBJ1-1; 9 bases match TRBD1. The CDR3 loop spans 17 amino acids. Germline lookup yields CDR1 SGHDT and CDR2 YYEEEE. V lost 1 base and J lost 3; bases outside the gene matches: 10. In DNA, the CDR3 is TGTGCCAGCAGCTTGCCCGGGACAGGGTGGGCGGACACTGAAGCTTTCTTT. Its protein product is CASSLPGTGWADTEAFF. Together with reference TRBV5-6 and TRBJ1-1, the CDR3 gives the full variable domain: DAGVTQSPTHLIKTRGQQVTLRCSPKSGHDTVSWYQQALGQGPQFIFQYYEEEERQRGNFPDRFSGHQFPNYSSELNVNALLLGDSALYLCASSLPGTGWADTEAFFGQGTRLTVV.

This clone was detected only a few times. The chain carries TRBV29-1 and TRBJ1-6; TRBD1 matches 11 bases. V lost 6 bases, J lost 14 bases, and 12 bases stayed unmatched. This CDR3 region has 14 residues. Per germline, CDR1 SQVTM and CDR2 ANQGSEA. The CDR3 DNA is TGCAGCGTAGCCGGGGGGACAGGGGGAAATTCCCTCCACTTT. It is translated as CSVAGGTGGNSLHF.

This clone was recorded at least ten times. J is TRBJ1-2 and V is TRBV9; TRBD1 matches at 7 bases. Unmatched junction bases numbered 2, after V lost 3 bases and J lost 6 bases. Germline CDR1 SGDLS, CDR2 YYNGEE. The CDR3 runs 12 residues. The CDR3 loop reads CASSGTGNGYTF. The CDR3 DNA reads as TGTGCCAGCAGCGGGACAGGTAATGGCTACACCTTC.

Many counts were recorded for this clone. V usage is TRBV6-5 and J usage is TRBJ2-7, with D possibly TRBD2 on 6 matching bases. This CDR3 region has 13 residues. Trimming removed 8 bases at V and 2 bases at J, with 13 bases between. In germline, CDR1 is MNHEY, CDR2 SVGAGI. CDR3 loop: CASLSGPPYEQYF. In DNA, the CDR3 is TGTGCCAGCTTGAGCGGGCCCCCCTACGAGCAGTACTTC.

This clone was picked up a small number of times. V is TRBV28 and J is TRBJ2-3; a weak D match, TRBD2 (5 bases). The V gene lost 6 bases and the J gene lost 0 bases, with 10 bases spanning the gap. Looked up from germline, CDR1 is MDHEN and CDR2 is SYDVKM. The CDR3 has 14 residues. The CDR3 here is CASRDRTSTDTQYF. CDR3 in DNA: TGTGCCAGCAGAGACCGGACTAGCACAGATACGCAGTATTTT.

The chain has TRBV28 and TRBJ2-5; no clear D gene. The J call is in doubt because the DNA end fits TRBJ2-7 better. The CDR3 extends over 11 amino acids. Germline CDR1 MDHEN, CDR2 SYDVKM. The CDR3 spells CASRISSEQYF. In nucleotides, the CDR3 is TGTGCCAGCAGAATTAGTTCCGAGCAGTACTTC.

This clone was picked up many times. The CDR3 region is CSVDAGYRGRYGYTF. The CDR3 DNA follows: TGCAGCGTTGATGCAGGCTACAGGGGCCGGTATGGCTACACCTTC. The V gene is TRBV29-1, the J gene TRBJ1-2; 7 bases fit TRBD1. The CDR3 is 15 amino acids. The V segment lost 3 bases and the J segment 5 bases; nucleotides outside the gene matches: 12. The germline V gene has CDR1 SQVTM and CDR2 ANQGSEA.

This clone showed up just a few times. J is TRBJ1-6 and V is TRBV7-6; 8 nucleotides align to TRBD1. V lost 0 bases to trimming and J lost 13 bases; unmatched junction nucleotides: 8. The CDR3 is made up of 15 amino acids. Germline values: CDR1 SGHVS, CDR2 FNYEAQ. This CDR3 reads CASSLAGTGLSPLHF. In DNA form, the CDR3 reads TGTGCCAGCAGCTTAGCAGGGACAGGTCTGAGTCCCCTCCACTTT.

This clone was seen only a few times. V gene TRBV7-2 combines with J gene TRBJ2-3, with 12 bases aligning to TRBD2. Germline lookup yields CDR1 SGHTA and CDR2 FQGNSA. Unmatched junction bases numbered 13, after V lost 6 bases and J lost 3 bases. This CDR3 has 18 amino acids. The CDR3 coding sequence is TGTGCCAGCAGGACTTTTGGTCCTAGCGGGAGGGTGACAGATACGCAGTATTTT. This codes for CASRTFGPSGRVTDTQYF.

In this sample, this clone turned up a few times. The V and J genes are TRBV6-5 and TRBJ2-2, with D maybe TRBD1 (5 bases). The V end lost 7 bases, the J end lost 4 bases, and 13 bases lay between the germline ends. CDR1 is MNHEY, CDR2 SVGAGI, per germline. This CDR3 region has 14 residues. CDR3 region: CASTFPGSTGELFF. Here the CDR3 DNA reads TGTGCCAGCACCTTCCCAGGGTCCACCGGGGAGCTGTTTTTT.

Many counts were recorded for this clone. This chain connects TRBV4-1 to TRBJ1-1; weak D call: TRBD1 (5 bases). The V gene's germline CDR1 is MGHRA and CDR2 YSYEKL. V was pared by 2 bases and J by 6 bases, with 13 bases between. This CDR3 has 14 residues. CDR3 sequence: CASSQQGMSPEAFF. DNA for the CDR3: TGCGCCAGCAGCCAACAGGGTATGTCTCCTGAAGCTTTCTTT.